This TCR beta chain was found in a study of control samples from healthy donors and cancer patients. The V end lost 3 bases, the J end lost 1 base, and 3 bases lay between the germline ends. Germline CDR1 reads GTSNPN; CDR2 reads SVGIG (reference sequence). The CDR3 extends over 11 amino acids. Data came from immunoSEQ multiplex PCR; TCRdb stores just in-frame clones and leaves some out. The profile shows 8,500 to 11,000 clones, approximately 91% of them singletons. The rearrangement links TRBV30 to TRBJ1-1; D is undetermined. The sample consisted of PBMCs. This TCR derives from a man aged 55 to 70 with colorectal cancer. The CDR3 region is CAWRGNTEAFF. The DNA of the CDR3 is TGTGCCTGGAGAGGGAACACTGAAGCTTTCTTT.